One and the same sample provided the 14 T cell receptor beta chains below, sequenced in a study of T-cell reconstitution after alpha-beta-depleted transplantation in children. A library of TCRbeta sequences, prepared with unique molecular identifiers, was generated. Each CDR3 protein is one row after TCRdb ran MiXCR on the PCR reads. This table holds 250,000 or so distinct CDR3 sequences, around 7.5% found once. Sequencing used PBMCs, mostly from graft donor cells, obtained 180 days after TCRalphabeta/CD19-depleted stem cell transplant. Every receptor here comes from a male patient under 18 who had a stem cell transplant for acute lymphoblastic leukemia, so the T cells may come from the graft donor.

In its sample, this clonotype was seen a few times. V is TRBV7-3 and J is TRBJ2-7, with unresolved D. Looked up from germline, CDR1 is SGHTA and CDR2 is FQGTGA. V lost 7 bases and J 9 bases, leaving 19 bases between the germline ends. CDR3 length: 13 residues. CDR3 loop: CASTSAPTGSQYF. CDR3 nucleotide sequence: TGTGCCAGCACCTCGGCCCCTACCGGCTCGCAGTACTTC. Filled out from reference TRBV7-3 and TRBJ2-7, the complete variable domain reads GAGVSQTPSNKVTEKGKYVELRCDPISGHTALYWYRQSLGQGPEFLIYFQGTGAADDSGLPNDRFFAVRPEGSVSTLKIQRTERGDSAVYLCASTSAPTGSQYFGPGTRLTVT.

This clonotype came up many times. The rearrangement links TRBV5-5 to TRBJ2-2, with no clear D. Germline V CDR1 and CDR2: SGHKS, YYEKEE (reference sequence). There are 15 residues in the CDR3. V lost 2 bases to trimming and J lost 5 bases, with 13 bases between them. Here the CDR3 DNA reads TGTGCCAGCAGCTTTTTGAACACGTGGACCGGGGAGCTGTTTTTT. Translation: CASSFLNTWTGELFF. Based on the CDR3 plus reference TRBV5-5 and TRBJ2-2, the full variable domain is DAGVTQSPTHLIKTRGQQVTLRCSPISGHKSVSWYQQVLGQGPQFIFQYYEKEERGRGNFPDRFSARQFPNYSSELNVNALLLGDSALYLCASSFLNTWTGELFFGEGSRLTVL.

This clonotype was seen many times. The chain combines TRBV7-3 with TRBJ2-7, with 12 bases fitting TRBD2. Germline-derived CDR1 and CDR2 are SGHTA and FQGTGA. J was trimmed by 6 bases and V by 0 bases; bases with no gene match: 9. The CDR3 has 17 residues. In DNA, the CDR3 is TGTGCCAGCAGCTTAACGGCTAGCGGGGGGGCCGCGGGCGAGCAGTACTTC. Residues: CASSLTASGGAAGEQYF.

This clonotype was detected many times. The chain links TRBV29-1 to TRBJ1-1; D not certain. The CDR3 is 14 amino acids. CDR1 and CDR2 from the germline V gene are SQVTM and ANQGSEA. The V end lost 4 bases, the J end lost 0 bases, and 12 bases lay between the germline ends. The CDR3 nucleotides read TGCAGCGTTGTATCGGTCCAATTGAACACTGAAGCTTTCTTT. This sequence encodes CSVVSVQLNTEAFF.

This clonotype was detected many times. The CDR3 DNA is TGTGCCAGCAGTCGGGGGTTGCGGGGGGCGTACGAGCAGTACTTC. Its translation is CASSRGLRGAYEQYF. The V gene is TRBV12-3 or TRBV12-4, the J gene TRBJ2-7, with TRBD2 matching over 8 bases. The CDR3 has 15 residues. J gave up 4 bases and V 5 bases, and 10 bases lay outside the gene matches.

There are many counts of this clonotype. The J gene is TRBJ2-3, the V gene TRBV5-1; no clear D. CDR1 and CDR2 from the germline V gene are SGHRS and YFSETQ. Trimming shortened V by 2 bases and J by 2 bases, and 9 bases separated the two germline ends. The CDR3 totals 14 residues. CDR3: CASSLPSPTDTQYF. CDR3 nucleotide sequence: TGCGCCAGCAGCTTACCCTCCCCCACAGATACGCAGTATTTT.

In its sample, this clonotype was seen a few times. The CDR3 sequence is CASSPRGQVPYSGNTIYF. CDR3 coding DNA: TGTGCCAGCAGCCCCAGGGGGCAGGTGCCTTACTCTGGAAACACCATATATTTT. This chain links TRBV12-3 or TRBV12-4 with TRBJ1-3, with 8 positions matching TRBD1. The V and J ends lost 6 bases and 0 bases, in that order; junction bases with no gene match: 13. CDR3 length equals 18 residues.

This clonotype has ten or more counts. The CDR3 DNA reads as TGCAGCGTTCTTGACTACTCCTACGAGCAGTACTTC. The encoded protein is CSVLDYSYEQYF. The V call is TRBV29-1, the J call TRBJ2-7, with TRBD2 as a possible D gene (5 bases). The germline gives CDR1 SQVTM, CDR2 ANQGSEA. Trimming took off 5 bases at V and 0 bases at J, with 8 bases between the two ends. This CDR3 contains 12 residues.

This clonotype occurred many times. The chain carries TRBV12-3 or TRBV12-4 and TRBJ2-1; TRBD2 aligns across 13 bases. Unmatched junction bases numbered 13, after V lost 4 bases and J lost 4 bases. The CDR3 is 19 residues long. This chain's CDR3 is CASSYGGLAGDYLYNEQFF. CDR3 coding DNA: TGTGCCAGCAGTTATGGCGGACTAGCGGGGGACTACCTGTACAATGAGCAGTTCTTC.

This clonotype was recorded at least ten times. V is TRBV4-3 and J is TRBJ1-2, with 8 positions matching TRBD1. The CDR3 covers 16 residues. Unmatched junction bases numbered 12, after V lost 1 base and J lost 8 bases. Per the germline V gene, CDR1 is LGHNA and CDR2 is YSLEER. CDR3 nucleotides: TGCGCCAGCAGCCAAGGGGGCAGGGGGCCGACGGGCGGCTACACCTTC. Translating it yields CASSQGGRGPTGGYTF.

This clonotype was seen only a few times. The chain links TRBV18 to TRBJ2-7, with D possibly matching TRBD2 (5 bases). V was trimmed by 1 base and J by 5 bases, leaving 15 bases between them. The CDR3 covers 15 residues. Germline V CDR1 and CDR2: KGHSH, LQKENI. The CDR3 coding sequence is TGTGCCAGCTCACCACTGGGCGGGCGCAACCACGAGCAGTACTTC. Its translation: CASSPLGGRNHEQYF.

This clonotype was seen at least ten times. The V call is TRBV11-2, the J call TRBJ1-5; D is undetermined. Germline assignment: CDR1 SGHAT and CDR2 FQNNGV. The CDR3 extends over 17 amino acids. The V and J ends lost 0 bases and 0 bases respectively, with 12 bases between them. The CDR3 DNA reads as TGTGCCAGCAGCTTAGAGGGTTTCTCCCTTAGCAATCAGCCCCAGCATTTT. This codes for CASSLEGFSLSNQPQHF.

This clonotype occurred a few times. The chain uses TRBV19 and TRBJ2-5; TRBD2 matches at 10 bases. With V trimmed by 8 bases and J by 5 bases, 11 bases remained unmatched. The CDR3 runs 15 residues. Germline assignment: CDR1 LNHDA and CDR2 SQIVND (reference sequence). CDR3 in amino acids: CASCQLAGPMETQYF. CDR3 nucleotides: TGTGCCAGTTGCCAACTAGCGGGGCCCATGGAGACCCAGTACTTC. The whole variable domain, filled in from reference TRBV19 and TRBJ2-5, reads DGGITQSPKYLFRKEGQNVTLSCEQNLNHDAMYWYRQDPGQGLRLIYYSQIVNDFQKGDIAEGYSVSREKKESFPLTVTSAQKNPTAFYLCASCQLAGPMETQYFGPGTRLLVL.

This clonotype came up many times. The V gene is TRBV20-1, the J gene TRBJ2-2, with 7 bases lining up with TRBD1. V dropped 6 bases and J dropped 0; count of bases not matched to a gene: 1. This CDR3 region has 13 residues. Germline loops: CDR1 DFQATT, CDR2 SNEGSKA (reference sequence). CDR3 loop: CSAGTANTGELFF. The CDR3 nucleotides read TGCAGTGCCGGGACAGCGAACACCGGGGAGCTGTTTTTT.